The rows below give T cell receptor beta chains drawn from one sample of a study of cytomegalovirus exposure and HLA in healthy donors. The data were produced by immunoSEQ multiplex PCR, yet TCRdb's version contains in-frame clones alone and is incomplete. The sample carries fewer than 400,000 clones, around 86% recorded once. Sequenced input: PBMCs. The receptors shown here come from a woman aged 18-29 years in good health and CMV-seronegative. Both conserved end residues are part of each CDR3. The order of the fields is D gene, V gene, J gene, clone size, CDR3 protein, CDR3 DNA. D genes are given only for firm matches. The listing skips clone size in some rows; elsewhere it reads once, few, many or a size class.

>.|TRBV6-5|TRBJ2-2|few
CASTSRGAGELFF
TGTGCCAGCACCTCCCGGGGAGCCGGGGAGCTGTTTTTT
>.|TRBV23-1|TRBJ1-5|.
CASADGSYSNQPQHF
TGCGCCAGCGCGGATGGGTCGTATAGCAATCAGCCCCAGCATTTT
>TRBD2|TRBV5-6|TRBJ2-1|.
CASSSAGGADNEQFF
TGTGCCAGCAGCTCCGCCGGGGGGGCCGACAATGAGCAGTTCTTC
>.|TRBV7-8|TRBJ1-2|few
CASRYLPRRGGGAVGYTF
TGTGCCAGCAGATACCTTCCCCGGAGGGGAGGCGGCGCGGTTGGCTACACCTTC
>TRBD2|TRBV6-1|TRBJ2-5|.
CANNAGGGPETQYF
TGTGCCAACAATGCGGGGGGAGGGCCAGAGACCCAGTACTTC
>TRBD2|TRBV4-1|TRBJ2-2|.
CASSQDRTSGPAGNTGELFF
TGCGCCAGCAGCCAAGATAGGACTAGCGGGCCAGCGGGGAACACCGGGGAGCTGTTTTTT
>TRBD2|TRBV4-3|TRBJ2-7|.
CASSQDLASGSYEQYF
TGCGCCAGCAGCCAAGATCTCGCTAGCGGGAGTTACGAGCAGTACTTC
>.|TRBV11-2|TRBJ2-7|once
CASSPGYEQYF
TGTGCCAGCAGCCCCGGGTACGAGCAGTACTTC
>TRBD1|TRBV5-1|TRBJ1-2|few
CASSGTGLNYGYTF
TGCGCCAGCAGCGGGACAGGGTTAAACTATGGCTACACCTTC
>.|TRBV30|TRBJ2-5|.
CAWGAGNQETQYF
TGTGCCTGGGGGGCAGGAAACCAAGAGACCCAGTACTTC
>.|TRBV25-1|TRBJ1-1|.
CASRRQWGAEAFF
TGTGCCAGCAGAAGACAGTGGGGGGCTGAAGCTTTCTTT
>TRBD1|TRBV5-6|TRBJ2-7|.
CASSLLGQHYEQYF
TGTGCCAGCAGCTTGTTGGGACAGCATTACGAGCAGTACTTC
>.|TRBV6-5|TRBJ2-5|few
CASSYRQGGETQYF
TGTGCCAGCAGTTACCGTCAGGGGGGAGAGACCCAGTACTTC
>TRBD1|TRBV7-2|TRBJ2-3|.
CASSPGQGVTDTQYF
TGTGCCAGCAGCCCGGGACAGGGGGTAACAGATACGCAGTATTTT
>TRBD1|TRBV19|TRBJ1-5|few
CASRDRVNQPQHF
TGTGCCAGCCGGGACAGGGTTAATCAGCCCCAGCATTTT
>TRBD2|TRBV27|TRBJ2-6|.
CASSPFWGGVAGANVLTF
TGTGCCAGCAGCCCCTTTTGGGGGGGAGTTGCCGGGGCCAACGTCCTGACTTTC
>.|TRBV4-2|TRBJ1-1|few
CASSQTGSMNTEAFF
TGTGCCAGCAGCCAAACAGGGTCCATGAACACTGAAGCTTTCTTT
>TRBD2|TRBV2|TRBJ2-3|.
CASSVTSGSTDTQYF
TGTGCCAGCAGTGTGACTAGCGGGAGTACAGATACGCAGTATTTT
>TRBD2|TRBV5-1|TRBJ2-7|.
CASSLEGLAGNEQYF
TGCGCCAGCAGCTTGGAGGGACTAGCAGGAAACGAGCAGTACTTC
>.|TRBV15|TRBJ2-3|.
CATSSLGRGETSTDTQYF
TGTGCCACCAGCAGTCTGGGGCGGGGCGAGACCTCCACAGATACGCAGTATTTT
>.|TRBV9|TRBJ1-1|.
CASSASVGGEGRGPGTEAFF
TGTGCCAGCAGCGCGTCCGTCGGTGGGGAAGGACGAGGGCCGGGGACTGAAGCTTTCTTT
>TRBD1|TRBV28|TRBJ2-7|few
CASSPHGQGSDEQYF
TGTGCCAGCAGCCCCCACGGACAGGGCAGCGACGAGCAGTACTTC
>TRBD2|TRBV6-5|TRBJ2-1|.
CASSSTSGRGHEQFF
TGTGCCAGCAGTTCCACTAGCGGGAGAGGGCATGAGCAGTTCTTC
>.|TRBV9|TRBJ1-1|few
CASSAGRGLNTEAFF
TGTGCCAGCAGCGCTGGACGGGGGTTGAACACTGAAGCTTTCTTT
>TRBD2|TRBV7-9|TRBJ2-2|.
CASSSTTSGRDGELFF
TGTGCCAGCAGCTCCACCACTAGCGGGAGGGACGGGGAGCTGTTTTTT
>TRBD1|TRBV19|TRBJ1-4|.
CASSTQGGNEKLFF
TGTGCCAGTAGTACCCAGGGGGGCAATGAAAAACTGTTTTTT
>TRBD2|TRBV19|TRBJ2-5|.
CASSIEGGAPRETQYF
TGTGCCAGTAGTATAGAGGGAGGGGCGCCCAGGGAGACCCAGTACTTC
>.|TRBV29-1|TRBJ1-1|.
CSVVQGNTEAFF
TGCAGCGTTGTGCAGGGAAACACTGAAGCTTTCTTT
>TRBD2|TRBV7-2|TRBJ2-1|once
CASREREGVFNEQFF
TGTGCCAGCAGGGAGCGGGAGGGCGTGTTCAATGAGCAGTTCTTC
>TRBD2|TRBV27|TRBJ2-1|.
CASSHPSGNEQFF
TGTGCCAGCAGTCATCCTAGCGGCAATGAGCAGTTCTTC
>.|TRBV5-6|TRBJ2-7|once
CASSLGGGYEQYF
TGTGCCAGCAGCTTGGGCGGCGGATACGAGCAGTACTTC
>.|TRBV7-3|TRBJ2-2|.
CASSLPTHRVSNTGELFF
TGTGCCAGCAGTCTCCCCACCCACAGGGTTTCGAACACCGGGGAGCTGTTTTTT
>TRBD1|TRBV2|TRBJ1-5|.
CASTTGGNQPQHF
TGTGCCAGCACCACAGGGGGCAATCAGCCCCAGCATTTT
>.|TRBV5-1|TRBJ1-2|few
CASNPDGVSYGYTF
TGCGCCAGCAACCCCGACGGGGTATCCTATGGCTACACCTTC
>.|TRBV5-4|TRBJ2-1|.
CASSLEPNEQFF
TGTGCCAGCAGCTTGGAGCCCAATGAGCAGTTCTTC
>.|TRBV6-5|TRBJ2-7|.
CASLGASLNEQYF
TGTGCCAGCTTGGGGGCGTCCCTAAACGAGCAGTACTTC
>.|TRBV4-2|TRBJ1-2|.
CASSQDITGNYGYTF
TGTGCCAGCAGCCAAGATATCACAGGGAACTATGGCTACACCTTC
>.|TRBV29-1|TRBJ1-3|once
CSVARSPSGNTIYF
TGCAGCGTTGCCCGTTCCCCCTCTGGAAACACCATATATTTT
>.|TRBV9|TRBJ2-5|.
CASSVGQAAQETQYF
TGTGCCAGCAGCGTAGGGCAGGCAGCTCAAGAGACCCAGTACTTC
>TRBD2|TRBV4-3|TRBJ2-1|few
CASSRGLAGDYNEQFF
TGCGCCAGCAGCCGTGGACTAGCGGGAGATTACAATGAGCAGTTCTTC
>.|TRBV5-1|TRBJ1-1|.
CASSLAGEGTEAFF
TGCGCCAGCAGCTTGGCAGGGGAGGGGACTGAAGCTTTCTTT
>TRBD2|TRBV27|TRBJ2-1|.
CASSFLTRSRLAGGYNEQFF
TGTGCCAGCAGTTTCCTCACGCGGTCACGACTAGCGGGAGGCTACAATGAGCAGTTCTTC
>.|TRBV2|TRBJ2-7|.
CASSEAGGSYEQYF
TGTGCCAGCAGTGAGGCTGGGGGCAGCTACGAGCAGTACTTC
>.|TRBV19|TRBJ1-5|.
CASTPLGGHSNQPQHF
TGTGCCAGTACCCCTTTGGGGGGGCATAGCAATCAGCCCCAGCATTTT
>TRBD1|TRBV7-6|TRBJ2-2|.
CASSLRIRTGANTGELFF
TGTGCCAGCAGCTTACGAATCCGGACAGGGGCCAACACCGGGGAGCTGTTTTTT
>TRBD2|TRBV28|TRBJ2-7|.
CASYPWTSGSSEQYF
TGTGCCAGCTACCCTTGGACTAGCGGGAGTAGCGAGCAGTACTTC
>.|TRBV5-1|TRBJ1-2|few
CASSLSNYGYTF
TGCGCCAGCAGCTTGAGCAACTATGGCTACACCTTC
>TRBD1|TRBV18|TRBJ2-7|few
CASSTKDRDYEQYF
TGTGCCAGCTCAACTAAGGACAGGGATTACGAGCAGTACTTC
>.|TRBV10-3|TRBJ2-7|.
CAISAKTTVLYEQYF
TGTGCCATCAGCGCCAAAACCACGGTATTGTACGAGCAGTACTTC
>.|TRBV7-2|TRBJ1-5|.
CASSLAGIHQPQHF
TGTGCCAGCAGCTTAGCGGGCATTCATCAGCCCCAGCATTTT
>TRBD1|TRBV12-5|TRBJ1-1|.
CASGKRQGAEAFF
TGTGCTAGTGGTAAGCGACAGGGGGCTGAAGCTTTCTTT
>.|TRBV9|TRBJ2-3|.
CASSLSATSTDTQYF
TGTGCCAGCAGCCTAAGCGCAACTAGCACAGATACGCAGTATTTT